The 28 T cell receptor beta chains listed next were all sequenced from one sample in a study of blood T cell repertoires in COVID-19 (dated by TCRdb to the early 2020s). Libraries were built with the immunoSEQ multiplex PCR assay. As stored in TCRdb, this immuneACCESS dataset retains in-frame rearrangements with V and J assigned. A fraction of the clones does not appear; measured against another copy, unresolved V genes explain less than half of the discrepancy, and the remainder lacks a known reason. Counted in this sample were around 160,000 clones; around 81% of them appeared once. About an eighth of the sample comes from the top ten. The specimen was peripheral blood. The receptors derive from a man aged 55 to 70 with active or convalescent COVID-19.

This rearrangement joins TRBV18 to TRBJ2-5; D is unclear. V gave up 2 bases and J gave up 3 bases, with 7 bases separating them. This CDR3 has 13 residues. Looked up from germline, CDR1 is KGHSH and CDR2 is LQKENI. The CDR3 spells CASSPVLEETQYF. In nucleotides, the CDR3 is TGTGCCAGCTCACCAGTACTCGAAGAGACCCAGTACTTC. The variable domain in full, with the rest retrieved from reference TRBV18 and TRBJ2-5, is NAGVMQNPRHLVRRRGQEARLRCSPMKGHSHVYWYRQLPEEGLKFMVYLQKENIIDESGMPKERFSAEFPKEGPSILRIQQVVRGDSAAYFCASSPVLEETQYFGPGTRLLVL.

The chain combines TRBV6-2 or TRBV6-3 with TRBJ2-7, with a possible D match to TRBD2 (6 bases). The germline V gene has CDR1 MNHEY and CDR2 SVGEGT. The CDR3 has 11 amino acids. V was clipped by 5 bases and J by 5 bases, with 7 bases between them. The CDR3 sequence is CASSRLDEQYF. In DNA form, the CDR3 reads TGTGCCAGCAGTCGACTAGACGAGCAGTACTTC.

The V gene is TRBV30, the J gene TRBJ2-7; 10 bases map to TRBD2. Per the germline V gene, CDR1 is GTSNPN and CDR2 is SVGIG (reference sequence). Trimming removed 8 bases from V and 4 bases from J; junction bases left unmatched: 8. CDR3 length: 13 amino acids. CDR3 amino acids: CAARLAGPYEQYF. The CDR3 DNA reads TGTGCCGCCCGACTAGCGGGCCCGTACGAGCAGTACTTC.

Only one count was recorded for this clone. The V call is TRBV7-2, the J call TRBJ2-1; no clear D. The CDR3 is 15 residues long. V lost 4 bases, J lost 6 bases, and 16 bases lay in between. Germline assignment: CDR1 SGHTA and CDR2 FQGNSA. The CDR3: CASSWAGSVVNEQFF. DNA for the CDR3: TGTGCCAGCAGCTGGGCAGGATCTGTGGTCAATGAGCAGTTCTTC.

The chain carries TRBV7-9 and TRBJ2-7, with 9 bases lining up with TRBD1. Germline V lookup: CDR1 SEHNR, CDR2 FQNEAQ (reference sequence). CDR3 length: 14 amino acids. The junction had 6 bases not matched to a gene; V was cut back by 3 bases and J by 6 bases. In nucleotides, the CDR3 is TGTGCCAGCAGCTTGGGACAGGGAGGGTCCGAGCAGTACTTC. Translated, it gives CASSLGQGGSEQYF.

The gene calls are TRBV9 and TRBJ1-2, with 7 bases that match TRBD1. The CDR3 extends over 13 amino acids. Looked up from germline, CDR1 is SGDLS and CDR2 is YYNGEE. J was trimmed by 5 bases and V by 3 bases; bases with no gene match: 4. CDR3 sequence reads: CASSGQGLYGYTF. The CDR3 coding sequence is TGTGCCAGCAGCGGACAGGGTCTGTATGGCTACACCTTC. The full variable domain, rest sourced from reference TRBV9 and TRBJ1-2, is DSGVTQTPKHLITATGQRVTLRCSPRSGDLSVYWYQQSLDQGLQFLIQYYNGEERAKGNILERFSAQQFPDLHSELNLSSLELGDSALYFCASSGQGLYGYTFGSGTRLTVV.

The table lists this clone with a few counts. This chain uses TRBV18 with TRBJ1-5; 7 positions agree with TRBD1. From germline, CDR1 is KGHSH and CDR2 LQKENI. The CDR3 covers 14 residues. The V gene end was trimmed by 3 bases and the J gene end by 4 bases; junction bases not matched to a gene: 3. The CDR3 DNA reads as TGTGCCAGCTCACCCCTCAGGGGGAATCAGCCCCAGCATTTT. Translation: CASSPLRGNQPQHF.

The count of this clone is one. The rearrangement uses TRBV11-2 and TRBJ2-7; possibly TRBD1 for D (6 bases). Germline V gene data show CDR1 as SGHAT and CDR2 as FQNNGV. The CDR3 extends over 17 amino acids. Trimming took off 1 base at V and 1 base at J, with 17 bases between the two ends. The CDR3 reads CASSLVRGGRLSYEQYF. As DNA, the CDR3 is TGTGCCAGCAGCTTAGTGCGAGGGGGAAGACTTTCCTACGAGCAGTACTTC.

The V gene is TRBV2, the J gene TRBJ2-5, with D perhaps TRBD2 (6 bases). Trimming shortened V by 6 bases and J by 2 bases, and 10 bases separated the two germline ends. The CDR3 loop spans 13 amino acids. The germline gives CDR1 SNHLY, CDR2 FYNNEI. The CDR3 sequence is CASRRERQETQYF. DNA for the CDR3: TGTGCCAGCAGGCGGGAAAGGCAAGAGACCCAGTACTTC. The variable domain in full, completed from reference TRBV2 and TRBJ2-5, reads EPEVTQTPSHQVTQMGQEVILRCVPISNHLYFYWYRQILGQKVEFLVSFYNNEISEKSEIFDDQFSVERPDGSNFTLKIRSTKLEDSAMYFCASRRERQETQYFGPGTRLLVL.

V gene TRBV10-3 combines with J gene TRBJ2-3, with TRBD2 matching 11 bases. The germline V gene has CDR1 ENHRY and CDR2 SYGVKD. The CDR3 contains 15 residues. J gave up 1 base and V 6 bases, and 3 bases lay outside the gene matches. In DNA form, the CDR3 reads TGTGCCATCAGCACTAGCGGGGGACGCACAGATACGCAGTATTTT. It specifies CAISTSGGRTDTQYF.

The V call is TRBV5-1, the J call TRBJ2-5; 11 bases map to TRBD2. There are 16 residues in the CDR3. The V gene's germline CDR1 is SGHRS and CDR2 YFSETQ. V shed 3 bases, J shed 4 bases, and the junction held 8 bases outside the gene matches. The CDR3 sequence is CASSSEISGRGETQYF. For the CDR3, the DNA is TGCGCCAGCAGCTCAGAAATTAGCGGGAGGGGAGAGACCCAGTACTTC.

This CDR3 is CASSSAGTGNTEAFF. As DNA, the CDR3 is TGTGCCAGCAGTTCCGCCGGGACAGGGAACACTGAAGCTTTCTTT. The chain employs TRBV27 and TRBJ1-1, with TRBD1 matching over 8 bases. The CDR3 covers 15 residues. Germline-derived CDR1 and CDR2 are MNHEY and SMNVEV (reference sequence). The V gene end was trimmed by 4 bases and the J gene end by 1 base; junction bases not matched to a gene: 5.

V is TRBV5-1 and J is TRBJ2-3; D perhaps matches TRBD2 (6 bases). Germline lookup yields CDR1 SGHRS and CDR2 YFSETQ. This CDR3 is built from 16 residues. Trimming cost V 1 base and J 3 bases, with 15 bases left between them. CDR3 DNA sequence: TGCGCCAGCAGCTTGTTGCGACTAGGAGGAACAGATACGCAGTATTTT. Protein product: CASSLLRLGGTDTQYF.

This clone was found a few times. V gene TRBV19 combines with J gene TRBJ2-3; TRBD1 agrees at 11 bases. This CDR3 has 14 residues. The V and J ends lost 6 bases and 6 bases, in that order; junction bases with no gene match: 5. Germline-derived CDR1 and CDR2 are LNHDA and SQIVND (reference sequence). For the CDR3, the DNA is TGTGCCAGTAGCATGGGACAGGGGGGGGATACGCAGTATTTT. Its translation: CASSMGQGGDTQYF. The variable domain in full, with the rest retrieved from reference TRBV19 and TRBJ2-3, is DGGITQSPKYLFRKEGQNVTLSCEQNLNHDAMYWYRQDPGQGLRLIYYSQIVNDFQKGDIAEGYSVSREKKESFPLTVTSAQKNPTAFYLCASSMGQGGDTQYFGPGTRLTVL.

The rearrangement uses TRBV5-1 and TRBJ2-5, with 9 bases matching TRBD2. Germline CDR1 SGHRS, CDR2 YFSETQ. The CDR3 is 16 amino acids. The V gene end was trimmed by 0 bases and the J gene end by 2 bases; junction bases not matched to a gene: 5. In DNA form, the CDR3 reads TGCGCCAGCAGCTTGGCGGCGGCGGGAGGGCAAGAGACCCAGTACTTC. Translated: CASSLAAAGGQETQYF.

The CDR3 reads CASTYLAGGPPGELFF. DNA of the CDR3: TGTGCCAGCACCTATCTAGCGGGAGGGCCCCCCGGGGAGCTGTTTTTT. The chain uses TRBV2 and TRBJ2-2, with 12 bases fitting TRBD2. Looked up from germline, CDR1 is SNHLY and CDR2 is FYNNEI. V trimming: 7 bases; J trimming: 6 bases; junction bases outside the gene matches: 9. This CDR3 has 16 amino acids.

V gene TRBV5-1 combines with J gene TRBJ1-1; TRBD1 aligns across 9 bases. Germline V gene sequence: CDR1 SGHRS, CDR2 YFSETQ. J gave up 4 bases and V 2 bases, and 3 bases lay outside the gene matches. This CDR3 comprises 14 residues. CDR3 in DNA: TGCGCCAGCAGCTTACCGGGACAGGGCACTGAAGCTTTCTTT. This gives the protein CASSLPGQGTEAFF. The full variable domain, its missing parts supplied by reference TRBV5-1 and TRBJ1-1, is KAGVTQTPRYLIKTRGQQVTLSCSPISGHRSVSWYQQTPGQGLQFLFEYFSETQRNKGNFPGRFSGRQFSNSRSEMNVSTLELGDSALYLCASSLPGQGTEAFFGQGTRLTVV.

The genes are TRBV9 and TRBJ1-6; a weak D match, TRBD1 (5 bases). Per the germline V gene, CDR1 is SGDLS and CDR2 is YYNGEE. Trimming took off 5 bases at V and 4 bases at J, with 16 bases between the two ends. The CDR3 sequence is 16 residues long. The CDR3 DNA is TGTGCCAGCAGTCCCCCTGGCGGGGGGTATAATTCACCCCTCCACTTT. It translates to CASSPPGGGYNSPLHF.

This chain uses TRBV6-2 or TRBV6-3 with TRBJ1-5, with 10 bases lining up with TRBD1. The CDR3 is made up of 15 amino acids. Trimming cost V 4 bases and J 4 bases; bases outside gene matches: 4. CDR1 and CDR2 (germline): MNHEY, SVGEGT. The CDR3 bases are TGTGCCAGCAGTTGGGACAGGGGAGGAAATCAGCCCCAGCATTTT. Encoded protein: CASSWDRGGNQPQHF.

The V and J genes are TRBV5-1 and TRBJ2-3, with TRBD2 matching 10 bases. This CDR3 has 16 amino acids. The junction had 9 bases not matched to a gene; V was cut back by 4 bases and J by 4 bases. In germline, CDR1 is SGHRS, CDR2 YFSETQ. CDR3 in amino acids: CASSTSSGSSPDTQYF. The CDR3, as DNA: TGCGCCAGCAGCACCTCTAGCGGGAGTAGCCCAGATACGCAGTATTTT. Drawing the rest from reference TRBV5-1 and TRBJ2-3, the complete variable domain is KAGVTQTPRYLIKTRGQQVTLSCSPISGHRSVSWYQQTPGQGLQFLFEYFSETQRNKGNFPGRFSGRQFSNSRSEMNVSTLELGDSALYLCASSTSSGSSPDTQYFGPGTRLTVL.

The V call is TRBV30, the J call TRBJ1-5; no reliable D call. Germline V gene data show CDR1 as GTSNPN and CDR2 as SVGIG (reference sequence). V lost 2 bases and J lost 7, with 18 bases in between. The CDR3 is 15 residues long. The CDR3 DNA is TGTGCCTGGAGTACTGAACCGGGGTCCAGACAGCCCCAGCATTTT. Amino acids: CAWSTEPGSRQPQHF.

This clone was found a few times. The chain is built from TRBV10-3 and TRBJ2-1, with 15 bases fitting TRBD2. The J segment lost 1 base and the V segment lost 4 bases, leaving 11 bases of the junction unmatched. The CDR3 is 20 residues long. CDR1 and CDR2 (germline): ENHRY, SYGVKD. The CDR3 DNA reads as TGTGCCATCAGTGCGATCTCCGGGACTAGCGGGAGGATGTCCTACAATGAGCAGTTCTTC. Translating gives CAISAISGTSGRMSYNEQFF.

V is TRBV29-1 and J is TRBJ2-2, with D uncertain. The CDR3 length is 12 residues. V gave up 3 bases and J gave up 6 bases, with 8 bases separating them. CDR1 is SQVTM and CDR2 is ANQGSEA in the germline V gene. CDR3 sequence reads: CSVDKRAGELFF. In DNA, the CDR3 is TGCAGCGTTGATAAACGGGCCGGGGAGCTGTTTTTT.

The chain combines TRBV7-2 with TRBJ2-1; perhaps TRBD2 as D (6 bases). The CDR3 loop spans 15 amino acids. Germline loops: CDR1 SGHTA, CDR2 FQGNSA. The ends were cut back, 5 bases at V and 0 bases at J, with 11 bases in the middle. CDR3 coding DNA: TGTGCCAGCAGCGTAGAGGACTACTCCTACAATGAGCAGTTCTTC. Residues: CASSVEDYSYNEQFF.

This clone was observed once. This sequence joins TRBV11-2 and TRBJ2-1, with D possibly matching TRBD2 (6 bases). V was pared by 6 bases and J by 1 base, with 19 bases between. The CDR3 contains 17 residues. Germline CDR1 SGHAT, CDR2 FQNNGV. The CDR3 coding sequence is TGTGCCAGCAGTCCCCCCCCGGGGAGCGGGTCCTACAATGAGCAGTTCTTC. It is translated as CASSPPPGSGSYNEQFF.

The chain carries TRBV7-2 and TRBJ2-1; 8 bases map to TRBD2. V lost 1 base, J lost 7 bases, and 6 bases stayed unmatched. The CDR3 runs to 15 residues. In germline, CDR1 is SGHTA, CDR2 FQGNSA. The CDR3 is CASSLGGRPGNEQFF. The CDR3, as DNA: TGTGCCAGCAGCTTAGGCGGGAGGCCGGGAAATGAGCAGTTCTTC.

V is TRBV5-1 and J is TRBJ1-5; 12 bases are shared with TRBD1. Trimming at V came to 3 bases and at J to 2 bases, leaving 3 bases not matched to a gene. This CDR3 has 16 amino acids. Per the germline V gene, CDR1 is SGHRS and CDR2 is YFSETQ. CDR3 nucleotides: TGCGCCAGCAGCTCCGGGACAGGGGGCGGCAATCAGCCCCAGCATTTT. Translating it yields CASSSGTGGGNQPQHF.

This chain links TRBV7-9 with TRBJ2-1; D might be TRBD2 (5 bases). Per the germline V gene, CDR1 is SEHNR and CDR2 is FQNEAQ (reference sequence). V was shortened by 6 bases and J by 0 bases, with 9 bases between the two germline ends. The CDR3 sequence is 14 residues long. This chain's CDR3 is CASRKAASYNEQFF. As DNA, the CDR3 is TGTGCCAGCAGAAAAGCGGCCTCCTACAATGAGCAGTTCTTC.